This T cell receptor (beta chain) derives from a study of cytomegalovirus exposure and HLA in healthy donors. The CDR3 consists of 13 residues. V lost 2 bases and J lost 8; bases outside the gene matches: 6. Germline loops: CDR1 GTSNPN, CDR2 SVGIG (reference sequence). Researchers ran the PCR with 60 Vbeta and 13 Jbeta primers. This table comes from immunoSEQ multiplex PCR, and its TCRdb copy is limited to in-frame clones, with some not included. This table has over 200,000 clones, roughly four fifths appearing once. Regarding this clone: The antigen is not known.

Though nominally healthy at sampling, donors likely had unrecorded immune exposures. Broader study findings: Later analysis suggested most CMV-associated TCR beta chains were HLA-restricted. For most TCR beta V segments, an earlier analysis put the productive rate at about 90% or about 30% of the time.

The sequenced sample consisted of PBMCs. The sequence was obtained from a woman aged 40-49 years in good health and CMV-seronegative. The chain joins TRBV30 to TRBJ2-1, with 7 positions matching TRBD1. CDR3: CAWSHRQGDEQFF. The CDR3 DNA is TGTGCCTGGAGTCACAGACAGGGTGATGAGCAGTTCTTC.